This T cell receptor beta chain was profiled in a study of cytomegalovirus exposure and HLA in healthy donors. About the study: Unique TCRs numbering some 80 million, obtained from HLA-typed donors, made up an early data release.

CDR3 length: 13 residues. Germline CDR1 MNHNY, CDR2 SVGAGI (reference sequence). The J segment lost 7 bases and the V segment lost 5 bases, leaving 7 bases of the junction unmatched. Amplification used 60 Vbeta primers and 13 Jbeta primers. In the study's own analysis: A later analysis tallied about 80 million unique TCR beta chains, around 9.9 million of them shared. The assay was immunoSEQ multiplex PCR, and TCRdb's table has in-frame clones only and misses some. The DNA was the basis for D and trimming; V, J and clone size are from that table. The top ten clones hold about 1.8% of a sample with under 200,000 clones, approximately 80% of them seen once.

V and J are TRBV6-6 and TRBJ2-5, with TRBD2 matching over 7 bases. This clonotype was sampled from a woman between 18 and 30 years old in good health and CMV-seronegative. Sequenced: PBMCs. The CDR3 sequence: CASSTRGVGTQYF. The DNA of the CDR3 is TGTGCCAGCAGTACCCGGGGGGTGGGGACCCAGTACTTC.